This TCR beta chain derives from a study of cytomegalovirus exposure and HLA in healthy donors. Points from the study as a whole: The authors later linked a missense DCLRE1C variant to TCR beta V- and J-gene trimming.

Both 60 Vbeta primers and 13 Jbeta primers went into the PCR. The table came from immunoSEQ multiplex PCR; TCRdb's copy has only in-frame clones and leaves some out. The table has 150,000 to 200,000 clones, around 75% seen once. This clone appeared a single time. Its specificity is unknown. The sample was PBMCs. The TCR originated in a woman aged 30 to 39 in good health and CMV-seropositive.

The CDR3 spells CASGSEATAGAGTDTQYF. The CDR3 DNA is TGCGCCAGCGGCTCTGAGGCGACGGCGGGAGCTGGCACAGATACGCAGTATTTT. This chain uses TRBV10-1 with TRBJ2-3; 7 nucleotides line up with TRBD2. CDR1 WNHNN and CDR2 SYGVQD come from the germline V gene (reference sequence). After removal of 8 bases from V and 1 base from J, the junction contained 18 bases not matched to a gene. The CDR3 has 18 residues.